This T cell receptor (beta chain) was found in a study of shared T cell receptors in the human thymus. Sequencing was performed with immunoSEQ multiplex PCR; in TCRdb, only in-frame clones are kept and a portion is missing. The data hold approximately 760,000 clones, with approximately 83% observed a single time. CDR3 length equals 17 residues. V shed 2 bases and J 4 bases; nucleotides not matched to a gene: 9. Germline V gives CDR1 MNHEY, CDR2 SMNVEV (reference sequence). These records were also assigned to another study, of human thymus T cells. From that second work: Resections that were taken during corrective heart surgery supplied the thymus tissue. Thymic repertoires overlap heavily among unrelated individuals, related research has reported.

The clonotype comes from a girl younger than two with a congenital heart defect. Material for sequencing was thymocytes. V usage is TRBV27 and J usage is TRBJ2-2; 8 bases map to TRBD1. In nucleotides, the CDR3 is TGTGCCAGCAGTTTAGTCGGACAGGGTGTGGGCACCGGGGAGCTGTTTTTT. It specifies CASSLVGQGVGTGELFF.